This T cell receptor beta chain originates from a study of CD8+CD57+ T cells in acquired aplastic anemia. Study in general: Sorted cells (CD4+ and CD8+) yielded DNA amounts that averaged about 3.1 ug.

On this clonotype itself: Antigen: not known.

Profiling of TCR beta VDJ combinations and CDR3 sequences used genomic DNA as template. TCRdb itself ran the reads through MiXCR, one entry per CDR3 protein. The sample includes 150,000 to 200,000 distinct CDR3 sequences, 64% of them seen just once. Whole-study findings and limits: Both patients and controls carried the same twenty-nine CD8+ CDR3 sequences. Levels of CD8+ Simpson's diversity were not significantly distinct in patients versus controls.

CDR1 and CDR2 from the germline V gene are SGHRS and YFSETQ. With V trimmed by 2 bases and J by 0 bases, 19 bases remained unmatched. The CDR3 totals 20 residues. The sequenced sample was sorted CD4+, CD8+, or CD8+CD57+ T cells (not recorded which) from PBMCs. The chain is built from TRBV5-1 and TRBJ2-7; 8 nucleotides line up with TRBD2. The clonotype was recovered from a human donor with severe aplastic anemia or a healthy control (not recorded which). This CDR3 is CASSFSAGRGGTTNSYEQYF. In nucleotides, the CDR3 is TGCGCCAGCAGCTTTTCCGCCGGACGGGGGGGAACGACCAACTCCTACGAGCAGTACTTC.